A single sample gave rise to the 26 T cell receptor beta chains below, sequenced in a study of T cell responses to AZD1222 COVID-19 vaccine. TCRdb's copy holds only in-frame clones and misses some; the assay was immunoSEQ multiplex PCR. The table shows about 150,000 clones, with over 90% occurring only once. The specimen comprised peripheral blood, sampled on day 0 of AZD1222 vaccination. Receptors originate from an adult in good health.

The chain uses TRBV5-4 and TRBJ2-1, with D hard to call. This CDR3 spans 13 amino acids. The V and J ends lost 0 bases and 6 bases respectively, with 7 bases between them. The germline CDR1 and CDR2 sequences are SGHNT and YYREEE (reference sequence). As DNA, the CDR3 is TGTGCCAGCAGCTTGGGGACGGCCAATGAGCAGTTCTTC. Translating it yields CASSLGTANEQFF.

The gene calls are TRBV4-1 and TRBJ2-1; 10 bases are a match to TRBD2. In germline, CDR1 is MGHRA, CDR2 YSYEKL. J was trimmed by 3 bases and V by 0 bases; bases with no gene match: 2. The CDR3 is 16 residues long. Here the CDR3 DNA reads TGCGCCAGCAGCCAAGAAACTAGCGGGAACTACAATGAGCAGTTCTTC. The encoded protein is CASSQETSGNYNEQFF.

This sequence joins TRBV19 and TRBJ2-3; 7 bases fit TRBD1. This CDR3 region has 15 residues. Germline trimming cut 7 bases from V and 0 bases from J; bases unmatched to any gene: 7. The V gene's germline CDR1 is LNHDA and CDR2 SQIVND (reference sequence). The CDR3, as DNA: TGTGCCAGTAAGGGGGCTAGCCTCAGCACAGATACGCAGTATTTT. Translated, it gives CASKGASLSTDTQYF.

V is TRBV6-5 and J is TRBJ2-1; D is undetermined. The CDR3 totals 14 residues. CDR1 and CDR2 from the germline V gene are MNHEY and SVGAGI. V lost 0 bases and J 3 bases, leaving 6 bases between the germline ends. CDR3 protein: CASSYSNYYNEQFF. CDR3 nucleotide sequence: TGTGCCAGCAGTTACTCGAACTACTACAATGAGCAGTTCTTC.

The chain carries TRBV12-5 and TRBJ1-1; 11 bases agree with TRBD1. J gave up 0 bases and V 3 bases, and 9 bases lay outside the gene matches. The CDR3 length is 18 residues. In germline, CDR1 is LGHNT, CDR2 FRNRAP. CDR3 sequence reads: CASGLRGTGGSMNTEAFF. The CDR3 DNA sequence: TGTGCTAGTGGTTTAAGGGGGACAGGGGGATCCATGAACACTGAAGCTTTCTTT.

The V and J genes are TRBV4-1 and TRBJ1-5; a weak D match, TRBD1 (5 bases). The CDR3 has 14 amino acids. V gave up 6 bases and J gave up 1 base, with 10 bases separating them. The germline CDR1 and CDR2 sequences are MGHRA and YSYEKL. CDR3 residues: CASSPQGSNQPQHF. CDR3 sequence (DNA): TGCGCCAGCAGTCCCCAGGGCAGCAATCAGCCCCAGCATTTT.

This clone came up a few times. The chain links TRBV9 to TRBJ2-3; TRBD1 matches 10 bases. There are 17 residues in the CDR3. CDR1 and CDR2 (germline): SGDLS, YYNGEE. The V gene end was trimmed by 0 bases and the J gene end by 0 bases; junction bases not matched to a gene: 4. The CDR3 region has the DNA TGTGCCAGCAGCGTAGCTGGGGGACAGGGGAGCACAGATACGCAGTATTTT. Translation: CASSVAGGQGSTDTQYF.

The V call is TRBV3-1 (or the pseudogene TRBV3-2), the J call TRBJ2-7; the match to TRBD2 covers 7 bases. There are 16 residues in the CDR3. The V segment lost 1 base and the J segment 0 bases; nucleotides outside the gene matches: 6. Per the germline V gene, CDR1 is LGHDT and CDR2 is YNNKEL (reference sequence). CDR3: CASSQGLAVSSYEQYF. CDR3 nucleotides: TGTGCCAGCAGCCAAGGGCTAGCGGTAAGCTCCTACGAGCAGTACTTC.

The chain links TRBV11-2 to TRBJ1-1, with D uncertain. Trimming took 1 base from V and 3 from J, leaving 6 bases between them. Germline assignment: CDR1 SGHAT and CDR2 FQNNGV. The CDR3 covers 13 residues. CDR3 protein: CASSLGADTEAFF. CDR3 nucleotides: TGTGCCAGCAGCTTAGGGGCAGACACTGAAGCTTTCTTT.

In nucleotides, the CDR3 is TGTGCCTGGAGTATACTGGGGACTAGCGGGAAGTACAATGAGCAGTTCTTC. Translating it yields CAWSILGTSGKYNEQFF. This rearrangement joins TRBV30 to TRBJ2-1, with 13 bases lining up with TRBD2. Germline CDR1 reads GTSNPN; CDR2 reads SVGIG (reference sequence). J was trimmed by 4 bases and V by 2 bases; bases with no gene match: 8. CDR3 size: 17 residues.

The chain couples TRBV3-1 (or the pseudogene TRBV3-2) to TRBJ2-7, with a possible D match to TRBD1 (6 bases). The germline V gene has CDR1 LGHDT and CDR2 YNNKEL (reference sequence). CDR3 length: 15 residues. Trimming removed 2 bases from V and 4 bases from J, with 15 bases in between. Here the CDR3 DNA reads TGTGCCAGCAGCCAAATAGGGCGGCAGGGGTACGAGCAGTACTTC. It is translated as CASSQIGRQGYEQYF.

The J gene is TRBJ2-2, the V gene TRBV5-1; a weak D match, TRBD1 (5 bases). The CDR3 length is 14 residues. The germline gives CDR1 SGHRS, CDR2 YFSETQ. The V end lost 1 base, the J end lost 6 bases, and 10 bases lay between the germline ends. CDR3 coding DNA: TGCGCCAGCAGCTTGCAGGGAATGGCCGGGGAGCTGTTTTTT. Encoded protein: CASSLQGMAGELFF.

The rearrangement links TRBV3-1 (or the pseudogene TRBV3-2) to TRBJ1-2; D unresolved. Trimming stripped 0 bases from V and 8 bases from J, with 4 bases between. CDR1 LGHDT and CDR2 YNNKEL come from the germline V gene (reference sequence). The CDR3 is 11 residues long. DNA of the CDR3: TGTGCCAGCAGCCAAGAGGCCGGCTACACCTTC. Its translation is CASSQEAGYTF.

This sequence joins TRBV19 and TRBJ2-2; D unclear. Trimming shortened V by 3 bases and J by 7 bases, and 9 bases separated the two germline ends. This CDR3 comprises 13 residues. Germline assignment: CDR1 LNHDA and CDR2 SQIVND (reference sequence). This chain's CDR3 is CASSMSQYGELFF. CDR3 in DNA: TGTGCCAGTAGTATGAGTCAGTACGGGGAGCTGTTTTTT. The entire variable domain, with the rest obtained from reference TRBV19 and TRBJ2-2, is as follows: DGGITQSPKYLFRKEGQNVTLSCEQNLNHDAMYWYRQDPGQGLRLIYYSQIVNDFQKGDIAEGYSVSREKKESFPLTVTSAQKNPTAFYLCASSMSQYGELFFGEGSRLTVL.

The chain is built from TRBV7-8 and TRBJ1-5; no firm D call. The CDR3 has 16 residues. Trimming cost V 2 bases and J 0 bases, with 11 bases left between them. CDR1 is SGHVS and CDR2 is FQNEAQ in the germline V gene. This CDR3 reads CASSLFPGNSNQPQHF. CDR3 coding DNA: TGTGCCAGCAGCTTATTCCCGGGGAATAGCAATCAGCCCCAGCATTTT.

This clone was seen once. This rearrangement joins TRBV5-5 to TRBJ1-2, with 7 bases lining up with TRBD1. This CDR3 is built from 16 residues. In germline, CDR1 is SGHKS, CDR2 YYEKEE (reference sequence). Trimming at V came to 3 bases and at J to 6 bases, leaving 14 bases not matched to a gene. The CDR3 region is CASSSILDRARDGYTF. The CDR3 DNA reads as TGTGCCAGCAGCTCTATCCTAGACAGGGCCCGGGATGGCTACACCTTC.

The chain is built from TRBV7-8 and TRBJ1-5; possible D gene TRBD1, 5 bases. V lost 7 bases and J 6 bases, leaving 22 bases between the germline ends. Germline CDR1 and CDR2: SGHVS and FQNEAQ. This CDR3 has 16 amino acids. The CDR3 DNA is TGTGCCAGCACCCGAGCCGGGACGGAGATTGGTCAGCCCCAGCATTTT. Protein product: CASTRAGTEIGQPQHF. Supplemented by reference TRBV7-8 and TRBJ1-5, the full variable domain reads GAGVSQSPRYKVAKRGQDVALRCDPISGHVSLFWYQQALGQGPEFLTYFQNEAQLDKSGLPSDRFFAERPEGSVSTLKIQRTQQEDSAVYLCASTRAGTEIGQPQHFGDGTRLSIL.

V is TRBV3-1 (or the pseudogene TRBV3-2) and J is TRBJ2-7; 10 bases align to TRBD2. Germline loops: CDR1 LGHDT, CDR2 YNNKEL (reference sequence). This CDR3 is built from 15 residues. J was trimmed by 4 bases and V by 0 bases; bases with no gene match: 3. The CDR3 loop is CASSQDLAGEYEQYF. The CDR3 nucleotides are TGTGCCAGCAGCCAAGATCTAGCGGGAGAATACGAGCAGTACTTC.

V usage is TRBV5-1 and J usage is TRBJ2-6; unclear D gene. This CDR3 is built from 18 residues. The V end lost 0 bases, the J end lost 0 bases, and 13 bases lay between the germline ends. Germline V gives CDR1 SGHRS, CDR2 YFSETQ. The CDR3 is CASSLVAGPFSGANVLTF. CDR3 DNA sequence: TGCGCCAGCAGCTTGGTGGCAGGTCCGTTCTCTGGGGCCAACGTCCTGACTTTC.

This clone was counted once. The chain combines TRBV19 with TRBJ1-5, with 8 bases identical to TRBD1. The CDR3 runs 18 residues. Trimming cost V 11 bases and J 1 base; bases outside gene matches: 19. Germline V gene sequence: CDR1 LNHDA, CDR2 SQIVND (reference sequence). As DNA, the CDR3 is TGTGCCTCCAGCCCCCAATGGACAGGGACAGTAAGCAATCAGCCCCAGCATTTT. Translating it yields CASSPQWTGTVSNQPQHF.

V is TRBV25-1 and J is TRBJ2-3; the D call may be TRBD1 or TRBD2 (6 bases each). There are 16 residues in the CDR3. V was pared by 6 bases and J by 1 base, with 17 bases between. From germline, CDR1 is MGHDK and CDR2 SYGVNS. The CDR3 sequence: CASSEQGGVGTDTQYF. Written as DNA, the CDR3 is TGTGCCAGCAGCGAACAGGGAGGTGTGGGCACAGATACGCAGTATTTT.

Regarding this clone: The same CDR3 can be traced to other DNA sequences in this sample. J is TRBJ2-1 and V is TRBV29-1; possibly TRBD1 for D (6 bases). V was clipped by 3 bases and J by 5 bases, with 11 bases between them. Germline values: CDR1 SQVTM, CDR2 ANQGSEA. This CDR3 region has 13 residues. The CDR3 bases are TGCAGCGTTGAGGACAGAGTCAACAATGAGCAGTTCTTC. Translation: CSVEDRVNNEQFF.

The chain recombines TRBV12-3 or TRBV12-4 with TRBJ1-6; D gene uncertain. The CDR3 has 13 residues. V lost 5 bases and J lost 7, with 9 bases in between. The CDR3 bases are TGTGCCAGCAGTGCCGACCGGAATTCACCCCTCCACTTT. Protein product: CASSADRNSPLHF.

This chain links TRBV27 with TRBJ1-4, with D uncertain. Germline V gives CDR1 MNHEY, CDR2 SMNVEV (reference sequence). CDR3 length equals 14 residues. Trimming cost V 6 bases and J 0 bases, with 8 bases left between them. The CDR3 sequence is CASRFQATNEKLFF. The CDR3, as DNA: TGTGCCAGCAGATTTCAAGCAACTAATGAAAAACTGTTTTTT.

The chain has TRBV3-1 (or the pseudogene TRBV3-2) and TRBJ1-4; D perhaps matches TRBD1 (6 bases). V lost 5 bases, J lost 6 bases, and 13 bases lay in between. The CDR3 spans 14 residues. Germline CDR1 is LGHDT and CDR2 is YNNKEL (reference sequence). CDR3 DNA sequence: TGTGCCAGCAGCTCCGGACAGACTCATGAAAAACTGTTTTTT. It specifies CASSSGQTHEKLFF.

The J gene is TRBJ2-7, the V gene TRBV28; D is undetermined. Trimming removed 4 bases from V and 1 base from J, with 14 bases in between. Germline V lookup: CDR1 MDHEN, CDR2 SYDVKM. The CDR3 runs to 15 residues. The CDR3 DNA reads as TGTGCCAGCAGTTGGACCCTCGGATTATCCTACGAGCAGTACTTC. Translating it yields CASSWTLGLSYEQYF.